The present T cell receptor (beta chain) was sequenced within a study of T cell responses to AZD1222 COVID-19 vaccine (dated by TCRdb to about 2021). Describing the broader study: AZD1222 recipients given second doses at about 4 weeks or at about 12 weeks were pooled, since spike-specific TCR depth and breadth were not found to differ between the two schedules. TCR sequencing covered about 230 trial participants: 207 given two doses of AZD1222 and about 26 given two doses of MenACWY control vaccine. Trial participants were enrolled into age subgroups of 18-55, 56-69 and 70-plus years, which contained roughly 150, 30 and 60 TCR-sequenced participants, respectively.

This specimen's time point label, per the study, means: baseline before first vaccination. The vaccinee samples were drawn from two UK trials, COV001 and COV002, one of which was a single-blind randomized controlled phase 2/3 trial testing AZD1222 (ChAdOx1 nCoV-19) in healthy adults. For TCRbeta chain sequencing, PBMC samples were collected from trial participants at day 0 and at day 28 after the second dose. General findings and caveats noted by the study authors: Because no samples from the day 14 peak response were available, repertoires could be characterized only after the peak T cell response. Only 5 to 7 AZD1222 recipients were SARS-CoV-2 seropositive at baseline, limiting conclusions about previously exposed vaccinees. Most participants were white British and females outnumbered males, and the authors suggested that clonal diversity may have been underestimated. After two AZD1222 doses, spike-specific TCR breadth and depth were significantly higher than at day 0 and than in MenACWY recipients. Vaccine-associated CD4 TCRs spanned the whole spike protein, with dominant responses in regions 160-218 and 743-854. In the small 56-69-year group, the increase in depth fell short of significance, most likely because of low power. Reportedly, close to half of the unique spike-specific TCRs recognized epitopes lying outside the regions that are mutated in the B.1.351 and B.1.1.7 variants.

The CDR3 regions of human TCRbeta chains were analyzed by immunosequencing. In the authors' own workflow: TCRs in the repertoires were compared against a reference library of SARS-CoV-2-specific TCRs that had been generated with the MIRA antigen-specificity platform. Breadth was defined as the fraction of unique TCRs that were SARS-CoV-2-associated. Depth was defined as the fraction of total T cells that were SARS-CoV-2-associated. Using the MIRA data, each spike-specific TCR was mapped to the spike region that the TCR reacts to and placed in a CD4 or CD8 class. Log10-transformed breadth and depth values were compared by one-way ANOVA with Sidak's multiple comparisons tests. TCRdb's version of the immuneACCESS table is confined to in-frame rearrangements and falls short of the full clone set. An unresolved V gene accounts for under half of the shortfall where checked; the remainder is of unknown origin. V, J and clone size are taken as reported in that table, and D and trimming were inferred from the DNA itself. The sample yields tens of thousands of clones; over 60% were counted once. Under 7.5% of the sample is in the top ten clones.

Comments on this clone: Its antigen is unknown. No much larger clonotype is one base removed from it; base qualities were not supplied.

Its CDR3 holds 14 amino acids, cysteine through phenylalanine. Just CDR3 DNA is preserved here, 42 bases in frame from base 1. The junction shows trimming of 3 bases on V and 8 bases on J, and the gene matches do not reach 5 bases of it. The germline V gene encodes CDR1 SGHTA and CDR2 FQGNSA. This sequence was found in an adult in good health. Material: peripheral blood, obtained on day 0 of AZD1222 vaccination. The chain is assembled from TRBV7-2 and TRBJ2-1; 9 bases in between match TRBD2. The CDR3 sequence is CASSLEGLAHEQFF. DNA sequence: TGTGCCAGCAGCTTGGAGGGACTAGCCCATGAGCAGTTCTTC.